The entry that follows covers one TCR beta chain sequence. The protocol was immunoSEQ multiplex PCR, while the TCRdb copy is restricted to in-frame clones and leaves out a portion. The sample contains 90,000 to 95,000 clones, roughly 90% of which appear only once. CDR3 size: 15 residues. The ends lost 8 bases at V and 0 bases at J; junction bases unmatched: 10. Germline lookup yields CDR1 SQVTM and CDR2 ANQGSEA. This entry belongs to a study of T cell changes during pregnancy in multiple sclerosis. The material was peripheral blood, obtained before pregnancy. The chain has TRBV29-1 and TRBJ2-1; TRBD2 aligns across 7 bases. The clonotype originates from a female donor with multiple sclerosis, enrolled in a pregnancy study. Here the CDR3 DNA reads TGCAGCACCTATCGTGGGGGGGGCTCCTACAATGAGCAGTTCTTC. Amino acid sequence: CSTYRGGGSYNEQFF.